The 20 T cell receptor beta chains given below trace back to one sample, sequenced in a study of cytomegalovirus exposure and HLA in healthy donors listed by TCRdb under 2017. Library preparation used the immunoSEQ multiplex PCR assay. The multiplex PCR relied on a mix of 60 forward primers for TCR Vbeta segments and 13 reverse primers for TCR Jbeta segments. TCRdb carries this immuneACCESS record with in-frame sequences only. Its versions omit some clonotypes, under half of them owing to an unresolved V gene in the studies checked, with the rest unexplained. The sample includes around 130,000 clones, with 73% observed a single time. About 2.1% of the sample is held by the ten biggest clonotypes. Sequenced: PBMCs. The receptors derive from a middle-aged woman in good health and CMV-seropositive.

This rearrangement joins TRBV7-2 to TRBJ1-1; D remains unclear. CDR3 length equals 11 residues. Germline CDR1 is SGHTA and CDR2 is FQGNSA. V was clipped by 3 bases and J by 11 bases, with 10 bases between them. CDR3 in amino acids: CASSLGSWAFF. The DNA for the CDR3 is TGTGCCAGCAGCTTGGGGAGTTGGGCTTTCTTT.

The CDR3, as DNA: TGTGCCAGCAGCCCCTTAACAGGGAACTATGGCTACACCTTC. Translating it yields CASSPLTGNYGYTF. The chain is built from TRBV11-2 and TRBJ1-2, with D tentatively TRBD1 (6 bases). The CDR3 covers 14 residues. Germline V CDR1 and CDR2: SGHAT, FQNNGV. Trimming pared 5 bases from V and 2 bases from J, leaving 12 bases between.

The gene calls are TRBV9 and TRBJ1-4; the D gene is possibly TRBD1 (5 bases). V was shortened by 4 bases and J by 3 bases, with 13 bases between the two germline ends. Germline V gene sequence: CDR1 SGDLS, CDR2 YYNGEE. The CDR3 is made up of 15 amino acids. The CDR3 loop reads CASSFGMTANEKLFF. CDR3 nucleotide sequence: TGTGCCAGCAGCTTTGGAATGACAGCTAATGAAAAACTGTTTTTT.

The chain combines TRBV2 with TRBJ2-1; D is perhaps TRBD2 (5 bases). Germline V gene data show CDR1 as SNHLY and CDR2 as FYNNEI. The CDR3 covers 13 residues. The V end was cut by 10 bases, the J end by 0 bases, with 10 bases between. CDR3: CATGKSSYNEQFF. The DNA for the CDR3 is TGTGCCACCGGGAAAAGCTCCTACAATGAGCAGTTCTTC.

This clone appeared a single time. This sequence joins TRBV4-1 and TRBJ2-3; 8 bases line up with TRBD2. J was trimmed by 2 bases and V by 0 bases; bases with no gene match: 7. The CDR3 sequence is 17 residues long. Per germline, CDR1 MGHRA and CDR2 YSYEKL. In DNA, the CDR3 is TGCGCCAGCAGCCAAGATAGATCAGCGGGGGACACAGATACGCAGTATTTT. Residues: CASSQDRSAGDTDTQYF.

The V and J genes are TRBV6-5 and TRBJ1-2, with 9 bases fitting TRBD1. With V trimmed by 7 bases and J by 2 bases, 5 bases remained unmatched. Germline V CDR1 and CDR2: MNHEY, SVGAGI. The CDR3 extends over 14 amino acids. CDR3 coding DNA: TGTGCCAGCACGGTCACAGGGGGCAACTATGGCTACACCTTC. This sequence encodes CASTVTGGNYGYTF.

This clone has only one observation. V usage is TRBV6-5 and J usage is TRBJ1-5, with a weak D call TRBD1 (6 bases). The germline V gene encodes CDR1 MNHEY and CDR2 SVGAGI. The CDR3 is 15 amino acids. Trimming took 7 bases from V and 2 from J, leaving 15 bases between them. CDR3 loop: CASNPRAGGNQPQHF. CDR3 DNA: TGTGCCAGCAATCCTAGGGCAGGGGGCAATCAGCCCCAGCATTTT.

This clone was seen a few times. The chain recombines TRBV4-3 with TRBJ2-7; TRBD2 is a possible D gene (6 bases). This CDR3 comprises 15 residues. Germline V lookup: CDR1 LGHNA, CDR2 YSLEER. V was pared by 0 bases and J by 4 bases, with 13 bases between. In nucleotides, the CDR3 is TGCGCCAGCAGCCAAGAGGGATTCGGGAGTTACGAGCAGTACTTC. Amino acids: CASSQEGFGSYEQYF.

V is TRBV4-3 and J is TRBJ2-1, with 12 bases matching TRBD2. Germline V gives CDR1 LGHNA, CDR2 YSLEER. With V trimmed by 0 bases and J by 16 bases, 7 bases remained unmatched. The CDR3 spans 14 residues. The CDR3 is CASSQDTRLAGAFF. CDR3 nucleotides: TGCGCCAGCAGCCAAGACACGAGACTAGCGGGAGCTTTCTTC.

The J gene is TRBJ1-1, the V gene TRBV7-3; D possibly corresponds to TRBD1 (5 bases). CDR1 is SGHTA and CDR2 is FQGTGA in the germline V gene. The V gene lost 5 bases and the J gene lost 5 bases, with 18 bases spanning the gap. The CDR3 length is 15 residues. This chain's CDR3 is CASSANAGVGTEAFF. CDR3 in DNA: TGTGCCAGCAGCGCGAACGCGGGGGTCGGGACTGAAGCTTTCTTT.

The chain joins TRBV6-1 to TRBJ1-2; D is ambiguous. Germline CDR1 reads MNHNS; CDR2 reads SASEGT. Trimming removed 0 bases from V and 3 bases from J, with 11 bases in between. The CDR3 is made up of 15 amino acids. The DNA for the CDR3 is TGTGCCAGCAGTGAAGCTCAGACTCATTACTATGGCTACACCTTC. It yields the protein CASSEAQTHYYGYTF.

The chain recombines TRBV9 with TRBJ2-5; weak D call: TRBD2 (5 bases). The germline V gene has CDR1 SGDLS and CDR2 YYNGEE. V was shortened by 6 bases and J by 3 bases, with 9 bases between the two germline ends. The CDR3 is 12 amino acids. CDR3 amino acids: CASTMREETQYF. The CDR3 coding sequence is TGTGCCAGCACCATGCGGGAAGAGACCCAGTACTTC. Based on the CDR3 plus reference TRBV9 and TRBJ2-5, the full variable domain is DSGVTQTPKHLITATGQRVTLRCSPRSGDLSVYWYQQSLDQGLQFLIQYYNGEERAKGNILERFSAQQFPDLHSELNLSSLELGDSALYFCASTMREETQYFGPGTRLLVL.

The gene calls are TRBV5-6 and TRBJ2-1; the D gene is possibly TRBD2 (6 bases). Between the trimmed V and J ends, which lost 4 bases and 0 bases, there was a span of 14 bases. Germline CDR1 is SGHDT and CDR2 is YYEEEE. CDR3 length equals 16 residues. DNA for the CDR3: TGTGCCAGCAGCCAGGGTGGGGGAGGCTCCTACAATGAGCAGTTCTTC. Translated: CASSQGGGGSYNEQFF.

The J gene is TRBJ1-2, the V gene TRBV28; tentative D call: TRBD1 (6 bases). V was clipped by 5 bases and J by 8 bases, with 12 bases between them. Germline-derived CDR1 and CDR2 are MDHEN and SYDVKM. The CDR3 extends over 12 amino acids. CDR3: CASSTLTGGYTF. The CDR3 nucleotides read TGTGCCAGCAGTACCCTGACAGGAGGCTACACCTTC.

The chain has TRBV2 and TRBJ1-6; 8 bases map to TRBD1. CDR3 length: 15 amino acids. V lost 6 bases, J lost 8 bases, and 9 bases stayed unmatched. Germline V gene sequence: CDR1 SNHLY, CDR2 FYNNEI. The CDR3 spells CASSMTGAGDSPLHF. The DNA of the CDR3 is TGTGCCAGCAGCATGACAGGGGCGGGGGATTCACCCCTCCACTTT.

This chain joins TRBV11-3 and TRBJ2-3; TRBD1 agrees at 12 bases. The ends lost 4 bases at V and 5 bases at J; junction bases unmatched: 10. This CDR3 has 17 residues. Per germline, CDR1 SGHNT and CDR2 YENEEA. The CDR3: CASSSAGTGGVGDTQYF. The CDR3, as DNA: TGTGCCAGCAGCTCCGCCGGGACAGGGGGCGTTGGAGATACGCAGTATTTT.

The chain is built from TRBV30 and TRBJ2-1; weak D call: TRBD2 (5 bases). This CDR3 is built from 13 residues. Trimming stripped 3 bases from V and 14 bases from J, with 20 bases between. In germline, CDR1 is GTSNPN, CDR2 SVGIG (reference sequence). The CDR3 DNA sequence: TGTGCCTGGAGCGAGGGATCTCATTTAAGGGAGTTCTTC. Amino acid sequence: CAWSEGSHLREFF.

The chain couples TRBV5-4 to TRBJ2-3; 10 nucleotides match TRBD2. This CDR3 region has 15 residues. CDR1 and CDR2 (germline): SGHNT, YYREEE (reference sequence). Trimming cost V 4 bases and J 4 bases; bases outside gene matches: 6. The CDR3 region is CASSLGLAGADTQYF. CDR3 nucleotide sequence: TGTGCCAGCAGCCTGGGGCTAGCGGGGGCAGATACGCAGTATTTT.

In nucleotides, the CDR3 is TGTGCCAGCAGCTTAACAGGGGGTAGGATGAACACTGAAGCTTTCTTT. This translates into CASSLTGGRMNTEAFF. The chain has TRBV11-2 and TRBJ1-1; 8 nucleotides align to TRBD1. Germline V gene sequence: CDR1 SGHAT, CDR2 FQNNGV. The junction had 5 bases not matched to a gene; V was cut back by 2 bases and J by 0 bases. The CDR3 runs to 16 residues.

The chain joins TRBV6-1 to TRBJ1-1, with D uncertain. Germline V lookup: CDR1 MNHNS, CDR2 SASEGT. V lost 6 bases to trimming and J lost 1 base, with 9 bases between them. This CDR3 spans 13 amino acids. This CDR3 is CASRLRKNTEAFF. Here the CDR3 DNA reads TGTGCCAGCAGGCTCAGGAAGAACACTGAAGCTTTCTTT.